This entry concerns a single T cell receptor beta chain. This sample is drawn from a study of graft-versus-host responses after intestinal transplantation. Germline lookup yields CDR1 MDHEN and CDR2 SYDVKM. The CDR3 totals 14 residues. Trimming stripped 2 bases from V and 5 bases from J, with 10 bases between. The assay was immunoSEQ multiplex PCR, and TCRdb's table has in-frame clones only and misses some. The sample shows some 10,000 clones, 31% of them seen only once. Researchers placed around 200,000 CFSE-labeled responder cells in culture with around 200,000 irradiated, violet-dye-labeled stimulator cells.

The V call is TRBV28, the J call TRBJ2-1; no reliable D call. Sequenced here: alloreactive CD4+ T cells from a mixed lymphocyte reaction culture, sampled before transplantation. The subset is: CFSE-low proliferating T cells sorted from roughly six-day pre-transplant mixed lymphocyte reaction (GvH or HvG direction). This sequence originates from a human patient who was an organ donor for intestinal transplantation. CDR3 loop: CASSLPTSNNEQFF. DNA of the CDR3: TGTGCCAGCAGTTTACCGACCTCAAACAATGAGCAGTTCTTC.